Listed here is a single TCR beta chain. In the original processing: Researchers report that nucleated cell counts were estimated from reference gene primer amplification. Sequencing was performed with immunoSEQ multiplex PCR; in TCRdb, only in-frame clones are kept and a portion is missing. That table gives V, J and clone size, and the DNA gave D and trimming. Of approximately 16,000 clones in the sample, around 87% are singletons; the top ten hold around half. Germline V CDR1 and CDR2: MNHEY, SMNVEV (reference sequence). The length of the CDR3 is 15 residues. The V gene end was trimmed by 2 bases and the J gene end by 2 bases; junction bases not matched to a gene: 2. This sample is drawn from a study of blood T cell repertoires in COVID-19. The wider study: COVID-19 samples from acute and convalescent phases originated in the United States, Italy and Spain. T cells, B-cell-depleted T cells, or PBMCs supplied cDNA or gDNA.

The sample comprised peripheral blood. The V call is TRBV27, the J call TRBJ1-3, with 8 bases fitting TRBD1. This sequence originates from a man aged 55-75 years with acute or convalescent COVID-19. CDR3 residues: CASSLSRGPGNTIYF. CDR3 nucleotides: TGTGCCAGCAGTTTAAGCAGGGGGCCTGGAAACACCATATATTTT.